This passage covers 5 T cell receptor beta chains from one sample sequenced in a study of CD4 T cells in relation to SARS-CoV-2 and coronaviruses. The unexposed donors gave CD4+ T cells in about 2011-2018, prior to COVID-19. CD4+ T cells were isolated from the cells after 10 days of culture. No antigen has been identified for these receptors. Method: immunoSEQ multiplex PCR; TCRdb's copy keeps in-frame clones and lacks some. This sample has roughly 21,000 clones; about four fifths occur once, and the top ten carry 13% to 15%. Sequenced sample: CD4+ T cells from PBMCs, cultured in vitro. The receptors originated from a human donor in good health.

The CDR3 DNA sequence: TGCGCCAGCAGCCAAGGTGACAGGGAGTCGGGCGGCTACACCTTC. Its translation is CASSQGDRESGGYTF. The V and J genes are TRBV4-3 and TRBJ1-2; 7 bases agree with TRBD1. Unmatched junction bases numbered 10, after V lost 1 base and J lost 8 bases. CDR1 is LGHNA and CDR2 is YSLEER in the germline V gene. There are 15 residues in the CDR3.

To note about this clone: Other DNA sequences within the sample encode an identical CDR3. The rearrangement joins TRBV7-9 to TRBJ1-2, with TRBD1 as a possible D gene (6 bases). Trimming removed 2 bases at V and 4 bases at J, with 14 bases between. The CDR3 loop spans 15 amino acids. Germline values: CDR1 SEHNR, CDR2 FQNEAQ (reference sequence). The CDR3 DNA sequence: TGTGCCAGCAGCTTACAGGGGTATGAGGTCTATGGCTACACCTTC. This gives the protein CASSLQGYEVYGYTF.

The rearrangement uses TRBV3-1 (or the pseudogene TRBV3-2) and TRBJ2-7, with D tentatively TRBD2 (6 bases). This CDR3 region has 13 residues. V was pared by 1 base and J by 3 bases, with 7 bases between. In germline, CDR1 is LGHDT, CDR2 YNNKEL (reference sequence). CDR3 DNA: TGTGCCAGCAGCCAAGGGGGGGTCTACGAGCAGTACTTC. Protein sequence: CASSQGGVYEQYF.

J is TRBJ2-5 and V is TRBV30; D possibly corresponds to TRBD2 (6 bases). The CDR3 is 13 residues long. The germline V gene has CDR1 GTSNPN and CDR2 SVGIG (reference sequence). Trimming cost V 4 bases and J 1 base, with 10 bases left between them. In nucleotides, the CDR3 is TGTGCCTGGACCACTAGCTCCCAAGAGACCCAGTACTTC. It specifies CAWTTSSQETQYF.

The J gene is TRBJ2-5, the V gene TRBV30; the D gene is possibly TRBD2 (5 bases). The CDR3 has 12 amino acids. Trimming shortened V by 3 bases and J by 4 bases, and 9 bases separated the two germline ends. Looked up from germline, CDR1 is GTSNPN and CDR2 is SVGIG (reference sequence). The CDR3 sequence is CAWRGSGETQYF. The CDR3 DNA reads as TGTGCCTGGAGAGGGAGTGGAGAGACCCAGTACTTC.